The TCR beta chain under discussion was sequenced for a study of regulatory T cells in long-lasting Graves disease. Findings and caveats of the study: Those with persistent Graves' had less TCR diversity than newly diagnosed patients.

For TCR beta, libraries came from iRepertoire HTBI primers and Arm-PCR of CDR3 regions. TCRdb re-analysed the multiplex PCR reads in MiXCR, keeping a single row per CDR3 protein. The sample shows 550,000 or so distinct CDR3 sequences, approximately 12% of them seen only once. Time point described: newly diagnosed GD, antithyroid drugs for less than 3 months. PBMC RNA was the source of the TCR library. Tubes containing EDTA received approximately 9.8 milliliters of drawn peripheral blood. Only a few counts were recorded for this clonotype. Its specificity is not known. These data were also filed under a second study, of T cells in Graves' hyperthyroidism and ophthalmopathy. That work contributes: During a first-round RT-PCR of the TCR CDR3, the HTBI primer set was used.

The material was peripheral blood mononuclear cells (PBMCs), obtained at new diagnosis, from a patient treated with antithyroid drugs. This sequence originates from a woman in her twenties or thirties with Graves disease.

The CDR3 spells CASSFVAASSYNEQFF. In DNA form, the CDR3 reads TGTGCCAGCAGCTTTGTAGCGGCCAGCTCCTACAATGAGCAGTTCTTC. The chain has TRBV5-6 and TRBJ2-1; D is possibly TRBD2 (6 bases). Germline V gene lookup returns CDR1 SGHDT and CDR2 YYEEEE. This CDR3 region has 16 residues. Deletions cut 2 bases from V and 0 bases from J, with 12 bases between.